This is a list of T cell receptor beta chains from one sample in a study of early T cells in non-severe SARS-CoV-2 infection. TCRdb re-called the 5' RACE reads with MiXCR, one entry per CDR3 protein. The data contain about 35,000 distinct CDR3 sequences, around 5.6% of them singletons. Sequencing used whole blood. These receptors all come from an adult who was a healthcare worker with PCR-confirmed SARS-CoV-2 infection or an uninfected control (not recorded which). Both conserved end residues are part of each CDR3. A D gene is named only where the DNA matches it firmly. The size of a clone is reported for some rows only, either as once, few or many, or as a class for expanded clones.

CDR3nt,CDR3aa,d_gene,abundance,j_gene,v_gene
TGTGCCAGCAGCTACACTCCACCTACGGCGGGGTTCACAGATACGCAGTATTTT,CASSYTPPTAGFTDTQYF,-,many,TRBJ2-3,TRBV7-2
TGTGCCAGCAGCCCAGGGACAGCTATACGACTCCCCACAGATACGCAGTATTTT,CASSPGTAIRLPTDTQYF,TRBD1,many,TRBJ2-3,TRBV5-4
TGTGCCACCAGCAGAGTAGCAGCCAGTTATTACAATGAGCAGTTCTTC,CATSRVAASYYNEQFF,-,many,TRBJ2-1,TRBV15
TGTGCCAGCAGCTCCGGGACTAGCGGGGGATACGAGCAGTACTTC,CASSSGTSGGYEQYF,TRBD2,many,TRBJ2-7,TRBV7-9
TGTGCCAGCAGTCGTGGACAGGCCCGACTAATTAACACCGGGGAGCTGTTTTTT,CASSRGQARLINTGELFF,TRBD1,few,TRBJ2-2,TRBV28
TGTGCCAGCAGCGTAGCCGTGGGACAGGGAGAAGCTTTCTTT,CASSVAVGQGEAFF,TRBD1,many,TRBJ1-1,TRBV9
TGTGCCAGCAGTCCAGACAGTTTAGGCTCCTACGAGCAGTACTTC,CASSPDSLGSYEQYF,-,-,TRBJ2-7,TRBV28
TGCAGTGCTATCGATCAGGGATCCGGCGAAAAACTGTTTTTT,CSAIDQGSGEKLFF,-,-,TRBJ1-4,TRBV20-1
TGTGCCAGCAACCCCGCGGGGCGCCCCTACAATGAGCAGTTCTTC,CASNPAGRPYNEQFF,-,-,TRBJ2-1,TRBV7-8
TGTGCCAGCAGTACCCGGACAGGGAGTAATTCACCCCTCCACTTT,CASSTRTGSNSPLHF,TRBD1,many,TRBJ1-6,TRBV27
TGCGCCAGCAGCCCCAGACCGGGACAGGATAATTCACCCCTCCACTTT,CASSPRPGQDNSPLHF,TRBD1,-,TRBJ1-6,TRBV5-1
TGCAGTGCTGTAAGACTCGACAGGGTACTTTATGGCTACACCTTC,CSAVRLDRVLYGYTF,TRBD1,many,TRBJ1-2,TRBV20-1
TGCAGCGTTGATAGCGGGGGGCCCATGGATACGCAGTATTTT,CSVDSGGPMDTQYF,TRBD2,-,TRBJ2-3,TRBV29-1
TGTGCCAGCAGCTTAGGGGGCAGGGCCGAGCAGTACTTC,CASSLGGRAEQYF,-,many,TRBJ2-7,TRBV11-2
TGTGCCACCAGTGACCTCGACAGGGAGGCCGGGGAGCTGTTTTTT,CATSDLDREAGELFF,-,many,TRBJ2-2,TRBV24-1
TGTGCCATCCTGGACTCAAACACTGAAGCTTTCTTT,CAILDSNTEAFF,-,few,TRBJ1-1,TRBV28
TGTGCCAGCAGTGAAAGAGGGGGGCCATACTACAATGAGCAGTTCTTC,CASSERGGPYYNEQFF,-,few,TRBJ2-1,TRBV2
TGTGCCAGCAGCCCGGGCGGGGGTCTCATAGATACGCAGTATTTT,CASSPGGGLIDTQYF,TRBD2,many,TRBJ2-3,TRBV6-6
TGTGCCTGGAGTTCCGGAATTTTCTATGGCTACACCTTC,CAWSSGIFYGYTF,-,many,TRBJ1-2,TRBV30
TGTGCCAGCAGCCTGACTAGCGGGACCTACGAGCAGTACTTC,CASSLTSGTYEQYF,TRBD2,few,TRBJ2-7,TRBV7-2
TGCGCCAGCAGCCCTACCGGGACAGGGAACTATGGCTACACCTTC,CASSPTGTGNYGYTF,TRBD1,many,TRBJ1-2,TRBV4-1
TGTGCCAGCAGTTACAACAGGGACAGGGTCTACGAGCAGTACTTC,CASSYNRDRVYEQYF,TRBD1,many,TRBJ2-7,TRBV27
TGTGCCAGCAGCCCCCTCGTTGGGACAGACTATGGCTACACCTTC,CASSPLVGTDYGYTF,TRBD1,-,TRBJ1-2,TRBV3-1
TGTGCCAGCAGTACCCCCGGGACACTTAATGAAAAACTGTTTTTT,CASSTPGTLNEKLFF,-,many,TRBJ1-4,TRBV6-6
TGCAGCGCCTACGAGGGACAGGGGTCGGCTAATGAAAAACTGTTTTTT,CSAYEGQGSANEKLFF,TRBD1,-,TRBJ1-4,TRBV29-1
TGTGCCAGCAGCCAATTGGCAGCCTTGAACTATGGCTACACCTTC,CASSQLAALNYGYTF,-,-,TRBJ1-2,TRBV14
TGTGCCAGCAGCTTAAGAGAGTCAGGACAGGGGAGTTATGGCTACACCTTC,CASSLRESGQGSYGYTF,TRBD1,many,TRBJ1-2,TRBV7-9
TGTGCCAGCAGGGACACCCGCGCCCCCGGGAAGCAGTACTTC,CASRDTRAPGKQYF,-,many,TRBJ2-7,TRBV28
TGTGCCAGCAGTTTATCCGGGACAGGGGTATTCACTGAAGCTTTCTTT,CASSLSGTGVFTEAFF,TRBD1,many,TRBJ1-1,TRBV28
TGTGCCAGCAGCTCGACGAAAAGCGGGGAGCTGTTTTTT,CASSSTKSGELFF,-,-,TRBJ2-2,TRBV7-3
TGTGCCAGCAGCTTGGCCGGACAGGTCGCAACTAATGAAAAACTGTTTTTT,CASSLAGQVATNEKLFF,TRBD1,many,TRBJ1-4,TRBV5-6
TGTGCCAGCTCCAGGTCCCAGCTTGAAGCTTTCTTT,CASSRSQLEAFF,-,-,TRBJ1-1,TRBV2
TGTGCCAGCAGCTTAGAGGCGGATAATTCACCCCTCCACTTT,CASSLEADNSPLHF,-,medium-sized,TRBJ1-6,TRBV7-9
TGTGCCAGCAGTCTTGAAAATAGCGGGGGCCTCTACAATGAGCAGTTCTTC,CASSLENSGGLYNEQFF,TRBD2,few,TRBJ2-1,TRBV28
TGTGCCAGCAGCCAAGTTGGGGCCAACGTCCTGACTTTC,CASSQVGANVLTF,-,few,TRBJ2-6,TRBV3-1
TGTGCCAGCAGCCCCTTACAGGGGAAGAACACTGAAGCTTTCTTT,CASSPLQGKNTEAFF,TRBD1,many,TRBJ1-1,TRBV14
TGTGCCAGCAGCTTAGTTACAGGGAGCACTGAAGCTTTCTTT,CASSLVTGSTEAFF,-,many,TRBJ1-1,TRBV13
TGCGCCAGCAGTAGGGACAGGGGGGACGAGCAGTACTTC,CASSRDRGDEQYF,TRBD1,many,TRBJ2-7,TRBV4-3
TGTGCCAGTAGTATTACGGAGTCCGGCTGGCAGCCCCAGCATTTT,CASSITESGWQPQHF,-,-,TRBJ1-5,TRBV19
TGTGCCAGCAGCCAGAGGACAGGCTATAATTCACCCCTCCACTTT,CASSQRTGYNSPLHF,TRBD1,few,TRBJ1-6,TRBV28
TGTGCCAGCAGCTCCGGGACTAGCGGAATCACAGATACGCAGTATTTT,CASSSGTSGITDTQYF,TRBD2,few,TRBJ2-3,TRBV11-3
TGTGCCAGCAGTCCCCTGACAGGGTCCGTTACGCAGTATTTT,CASSPLTGSVTQYF,TRBD1,few,TRBJ2-3,TRBV12-3/TRBV12-4
TGCAGTGCTAGAGATCACCAGGGTGGCAATCAGCCCCAGCATTTT,CSARDHQGGNQPQHF,-,many,TRBJ1-5,TRBV20-1